One and the same sample provided the 6 T cell receptor beta chains below, sequenced in a study of T cells in Graves' hyperthyroidism and ophthalmopathy. The CDR3 regions of TCR beta were amplified from RNA transcripts. The primer set for the first-round RT-PCR of the TCR CDR3 was HTBI. TCRdb reprocessed the multiplex PCR reads with MiXCR, giving one entry per CDR3 protein. Seen here are approximately 870,000 distinct CDR3 sequences, roughly 40% observed once, and the top ten hold around 10%. Sequences were obtained from blood. These receptors all stem from a man aged 18 to 29 with Graves' hyperthyroidism.

The rearrangement joins TRBV7-8 to TRBJ1-1; D unclear. The CDR3 extends over 16 amino acids. Germline CDR1 is SGHVS and CDR2 is FQNEAQ. The ends were cut back, 7 bases at V and 0 bases at J, with 18 bases in the middle. The CDR3 here is CASTPTPSRLNTEAFF. The CDR3 DNA follows: TGTGCCAGCACCCCCACACCGAGCCGATTGAACACTGAAGCTTTCTTT.

This clonotype was seen many times. This rearrangement joins TRBV19 to TRBJ1-5; D ambiguous. V was shortened by 8 bases and J by 3 bases, with 14 bases between the two germline ends. In germline, CDR1 is LNHDA, CDR2 SQIVND (reference sequence). This CDR3 has 14 residues. The CDR3 spells CASESGLVNQPQHF. As DNA, the CDR3 is TGTGCCAGTGAAAGCGGACTCGTCAATCAGCCCCAGCATTTT.

Worth noting for this clonotype: Just one base apart from a much larger clone, this may be a read error. The genes are TRBV25-1 and TRBJ1-2, with D possibly matching TRBD1 (5 bases). The CDR3 is 14 residues long. Germline CDR1 is MGHDK and CDR2 is SYGVNS. CDR3 sequence: CAGSEWGGEYGYTF. The CDR3, as DNA: TGTGCCGGCAGTGAATGGGGGGGGGAGTACGGCTACACCTTC.

At least ten counts were recorded for this clonotype. The chain carries TRBV10-3 and TRBJ1-1; TRBD1 is a possible D gene (6 bases). Between the trimmed V and J ends, which lost 6 bases and 3 bases, there was a span of 14 bases. The length of the CDR3 is 14 residues. CDR1 is ENHRY and CDR2 is SYGVKD in the germline V gene. The CDR3 DNA sequence: TGTGCCATCAGAGGCAGGGACACCTACACTGAAGCTTTCTTT. Its protein product is CAIRGRDTYTEAFF.

This clonotype was observed a single time. A read error is possible here, since a much larger clone lies one base away. V and J are TRBV2 and TRBJ2-7; D is tentatively TRBD1 or TRBD2 (6 bases each). Germline CDR1 SNHLY, CDR2 FYNNEI. With 11 bases removed from V and 6 bases from J, the gap between germline ends came to 17 bases. This CDR3 spans 12 amino acids. CDR3 bases: TGTGCCTCCGGGGGCAGGGAAAGCGAGCAGTACTTC. Its translation is CASGGRESEQYF.

The chain is built from TRBV4-1 and TRBJ2-7, with 9 bases lining up with TRBD1. Unmatched junction bases numbered 6, after V lost 0 bases and J lost 6 bases. The germline V gene has CDR1 MGHRA and CDR2 YSYEKL. The CDR3 loop spans 15 amino acids. Written as DNA, the CDR3 is TGCGCCAGCAGCCAAGACTGGGCGACAGGGGGCGAGCAGTACTTC. Amino acid sequence: CASSQDWATGGEQYF.